This TCR beta chain was profiled in a study of shared clonotypes between healthy human individuals. Study background: The plates for each donor numbered three CD4 naive, three CD4 memory, two CD8 naive and one CD8 memory.

The CDR3 totals 15 residues. Losses at the gene ends were 4 bases for V and 9 bases for J; bases not matched to a gene: 14. The germline V gene encodes CDR1 MNHEY and CDR2 SMNVEV (reference sequence). Here immunoSEQ multiplex PCR was the method, and the copy in TCRdb shows in-frame clones only, minus some. This sample has roughly 700,000 clones, with less than 95% found just once. The J gene is TRBJ1-2, the V gene TRBV27; TRBD1 matches 7 bases. The source material was memory CD8+ T cells from PBMCs. Subset: CD45RO+ cells pooled with CCR7-negative TemRA cells. The source of this sequence is a young man in good health. Some clones in this sample may be carry-over from other donors' samples. The CDR3 is CASSWVQGNSWSYTF. As DNA, the CDR3 is TGTGCCAGCAGTTGGGTACAGGGGAATAGTTGGAGCTACACCTTC.